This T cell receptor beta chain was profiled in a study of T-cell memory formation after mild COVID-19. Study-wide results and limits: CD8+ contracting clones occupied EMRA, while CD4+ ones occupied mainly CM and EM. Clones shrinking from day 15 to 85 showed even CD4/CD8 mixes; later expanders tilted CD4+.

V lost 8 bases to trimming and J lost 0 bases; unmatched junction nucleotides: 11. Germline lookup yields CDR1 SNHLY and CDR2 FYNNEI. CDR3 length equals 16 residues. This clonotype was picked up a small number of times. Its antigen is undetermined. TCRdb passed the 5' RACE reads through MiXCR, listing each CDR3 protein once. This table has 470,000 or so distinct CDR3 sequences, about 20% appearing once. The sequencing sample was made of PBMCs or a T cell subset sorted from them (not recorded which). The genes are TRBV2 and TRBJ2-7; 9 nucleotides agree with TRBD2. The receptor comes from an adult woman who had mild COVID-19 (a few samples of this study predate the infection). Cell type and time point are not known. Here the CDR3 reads CASQREAGGSSYEQYF. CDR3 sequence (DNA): TGTGCCAGCCAAAGAGAGGCGGGGGGGAGCTCCTACGAGCAGTACTTC.